This TCR beta chain is drawn from a study of T cells in Graves' hyperthyroidism and ophthalmopathy. RNA transcripts yielded amplified TCR beta CDR3 regions. Carried out on the TCR CDR3, a first-round RT-PCR used the HTBI primer set. Via MiXCR, TCRdb re-called the multiplex PCR reads, giving one row per CDR3 protein. This sample carries 610,000 or so distinct CDR3 sequences, around 46% of them seen once, and the ten largest clones take around 8%. As for this clonotype: No antigen is known for it.

Per the germline V gene, CDR1 is SGHVS and CDR2 is FQNEAQ. The CDR3 is 15 residues long. V was trimmed by 4 bases and J by 8 bases, leaving 17 bases between them. Study findings and constraints: A median roughly 6.6 months before onset, the model predicted ophthalmopathy.

The sample taken for sequencing was peripheral blood or thyroid tissue (not recorded which). The chain uses TRBV7-8 and TRBJ1-4; D gene uncertain. The clonotype comes from a woman between 18 and 30 years old with Graves' hyperthyroidism. The CDR3 DNA sequence: TGTGCCAGCAGCTCCGCACCGCCAACGGAGGAAAAACTGTTTTTT. This sequence encodes CASSSAPPTEEKLFF.